This T cell receptor beta chain was sequenced for a study of T cells after yellow fever vaccination (dated by TCRdb to about 2019). Looking at the study overall: Libraries from fractions with low cell numbers were prepared with the SMART-Seq v4 Ultra Low Input RNA kit. Two healthy male donors, one aged 18 to 30 and one aged 30 to 40 years, made up the cohort. Blood samples were taken at several timepoints before and after primary and secondary immunization, and bulk PBMC replicates and cell subsets were isolated. Bulk TCR alpha and beta repertoires were sequenced longitudinally to track T-cell clones before and after primary and booster YFV17D yellow fever vaccination.

At least ten counts were recorded for this clonotype. What antigen it recognizes has not been identified. Base qualities are not recorded, but no much larger clone differs from it by a single base. TCR cDNA was synthesized by 5'RACE template switching, which introduced a universal primer site and unique molecular identifiers. Priming of cDNA synthesis was performed from both the TCR alpha and TCR beta constant segments. Library amplification used two PCR steps, and the second PCR step added sample barcodes and sequencing adapters. Sequencing of libraries was performed on Illumina HiSeq 2500 (2x100 bp) or NovaSeq (2x150 bp). From the authors' description of their analysis: Reads were demultiplexed and collapsed into UMI consensus sequences with MIGEC, and V(D)J alignment was performed with MiXCR. Using edgeR on replicate PBMC samples, clonotypes were called vaccine-responding if FDR was below 0.01 and the log2 fold change was above 5 up to day 15. Bulk clonotypes were assigned CD4 or CD8 identity according to which sequenced CD4 or CD8 repertoire held them at higher abundance. Using fastp at Q25 and MiXCR, TCRdb reprocessed the public reads and kept productive beta chains. Identical CDR3 protein sequences are pooled into one entry, listed with their most common genes and DNA. TCRdb, not the original authors, processed these V and J calls. A total of tens of thousands of distinct CDR3 sequences appear in this sample, roughly 7.4% of them only once. 30% to 45% of the sample is in the top ten clones.

Results the study describes overall, beyond this receptor: A small fraction of clonotypes appeared in both the CD4 and CD8 compartments, likely as a result of convergent recombination. Because the study included only a couple of donors, the extent to which the findings can be generalized is limited. The secondary T-cell response was found to be weaker but faster than the primary response, with a peak reached on day 5 rather than on day 15. After the booster, most of the clones that had expanded following primary vaccination were detected again (roughly 96% of CD4 and roughly 90% of CD8), which suggests that memory was broadly maintained. Because abundant contaminating clonotypes from the bulk population could be contained in FACS-sorted repertoires, computational filtering was required.

CDR1 MNHEY and CDR2 SVGAGI were looked up in the germline V gene. Relative to germline, V is 2 bases shorter and J is 4 bases shorter, with 9 bases between their ends. There are 14 amino acids in the CDR3, from cysteine to phenylalanine inclusive. Of the read, only the CDR3 DNA is kept; its 42 bases are in frame from base 1. The label giving this sample's treatment or condition can be read as: live attenuated yellow fever vaccine strain. PBMCs were isolated from peripheral blood using a standard Ficoll-Paque protocol. CD4 and CD8 T-cell fractions were isolated with Dynabeads CD4 and CD8 positive selection kits. TriZol was used to extract RNA from bulk PBMCs, from CD4 and CD8 fractions, and from dextramer-positive and dextramer-negative fractions.

This chain is built from TRBV6-5 and TRBJ1-5; the D gene assignment is ambiguous. This TCR was sampled from a man aged 30-40 years who received the YFV17D yellow fever vaccine. This specimen consisted of CD8+ T cells sorted from PBMCs, obtained 15 days after the yellow fever booster vaccination. The CDR3 in this case is CASSYGPSNQPQHF. At the DNA level, the sequence is TGTGCCAGCAGTTACGGCCCTTCAAATCAGCCCCAGCATTTT.